The 24 T cell receptor beta chains given below trace back to one sample, sequenced in a study of cytomegalovirus exposure and HLA in healthy donors. The repertoire was sequenced with immunoSEQ multiplex PCR; TCRdb's copy has only in-frame clones and lacks some. Of 71,000 or so clones listed, roughly 94% were seen once; the top ten hold 1.4%. The sequenced sample was PBMCs. The receptors originated from a man aged 18-30 years in good health and CMV-seropositive.

This clone has a single count. The rearrangement links TRBV11-2 to TRBJ2-1; a possible D gene is TRBD2 (6 bases). Trimming pared 5 bases from V and 4 bases from J, leaving 12 bases between. The CDR3 runs to 14 residues. Per the germline V gene, CDR1 is SGHAT and CDR2 is FQNNGV. For the CDR3, the DNA is TGTGCCAGCAGCACCGGGACTCTTTACAATGAGCAGTTCTTC. Translating gives CASSTGTLYNEQFF.

This clone is a singleton in its sample. The chain carries TRBV7-6 and TRBJ2-7, with TRBD2 matching over 9 bases. The germline gives CDR1 SGHVS, CDR2 FNYEAQ. This CDR3 region has 15 residues. The V gene end was trimmed by 5 bases and the J gene end by 3 bases; junction bases not matched to a gene: 8. The CDR3 sequence: CASSLTSGGDYEQYF. CDR3 DNA: TGTGCCAGCAGCCTGACTAGCGGAGGGGACTACGAGCAGTACTTC.

V usage is TRBV29-1 and J usage is TRBJ2-3; TRBD2 agrees at 11 bases. Germline V gives CDR1 SQVTM, CDR2 ANQGSEA. V trimming: 4 bases; J trimming: 6 bases; junction bases outside the gene matches: 6. CDR3 length: 14 residues. CDR3: CSVVKTSGVDTQYF. The CDR3 bases are TGCAGCGTTGTTAAGACTAGCGGGGTGGATACGCAGTATTTT.

This chain joins TRBV6-5 and TRBJ1-6; D uncertain. Trimming pared 6 bases from V and 7 bases from J, leaving 16 bases between. The V gene's germline CDR1 is MNHEY and CDR2 SVGAGI. The CDR3 contains 15 residues. CDR3 protein: CASRMKVRGNSPLHF. The CDR3 DNA is TGTGCCAGCAGAATGAAGGTCCGCGGGAATTCACCCCTCCACTTT.

V is TRBV6-5 and J is TRBJ2-7; 7 bases match TRBD1. Germline V CDR1 and CDR2: MNHEY, SVGAGI. The CDR3 length is 14 residues. The V gene end was trimmed by 7 bases and the J gene end by 0 bases; junction bases not matched to a gene: 6. DNA of the CDR3: TGTGCCAGCATGGGGACAGAGAGCTCCTACGAGCAGTACTTC. Its protein product is CASMGTESSYEQYF.

The V call is TRBV5-1, the J call TRBJ2-5, with TRBD1 matching 8 bases. CDR3 length: 14 amino acids. V lost 4 bases to trimming and J lost 2 bases; unmatched junction nucleotides: 4. CDR1 is SGHRS and CDR2 is YFSETQ in the germline V gene. The CDR3 sequence is CASSAGTGQETQYF. The CDR3 region has the DNA TGCGCCAGCAGCGCCGGGACAGGACAAGAGACCCAGTACTTC.

This chain links TRBV6-5 with TRBJ2-7, with D hard to call. This CDR3 comprises 13 residues. The germline V and J ends were trimmed by 2 bases and 5 bases, with 10 bases remaining between them. The V gene's germline CDR1 is MNHEY and CDR2 SVGAGI. In nucleotides, the CDR3 is TGTGCCAGCAGTTACGTAGGAGCTCACGAGCAGTACTTC. Amino acids: CASSYVGAHEQYF.

The chain recombines TRBV27 with TRBJ2-3; TRBD2 aligns across 8 bases. The germline V gene has CDR1 MNHEY and CDR2 SMNVEV (reference sequence). The CDR3 runs 16 residues. J was trimmed by 2 bases and V by 3 bases; bases with no gene match: 7. CDR3 nucleotide sequence: TGTGCCAGCAGTTTTTGGGGCGGGGGGATCACAGATACGCAGTATTTT. Encoded protein: CASSFWGGGITDTQYF.

This chain links TRBV6-5 with TRBJ2-7; 8 bases map to TRBD1. V was clipped by 6 bases and J by 1 base; unmatched bases: 8. CDR3 length equals 15 residues. CDR1 MNHEY and CDR2 SVGAGI come from the germline V gene. The CDR3 region has the DNA TGTGCCAGCAGCCCCCTCGGGACAGGATCCTACGAGCAGTACTTC. It is translated as CASSPLGTGSYEQYF.

The chain is built from TRBV18 and TRBJ2-7; 7 bases line up with TRBD1. Germline values: CDR1 KGHSH, CDR2 LQKENI. The CDR3 covers 12 residues. V shed 5 bases and J 6 bases; nucleotides not matched to a gene: 4. The CDR3 coding sequence is TGTGCCAGCTCAATAGACAGGGTCGAGCAGTACTTC. It is translated as CASSIDRVEQYF.

The V gene is TRBV11-2, the J gene TRBJ2-1; 8 nucleotides align to TRBD1. This CDR3 contains 16 residues. From germline, CDR1 is SGHAT and CDR2 FQNNGV. The V segment lost 5 bases and the J segment 7 bases; nucleotides outside the gene matches: 13. The CDR3 DNA sequence: TGTGCCAGCAGCCCCCTTAGGCAGGGGGCTCCTAATGAGCAGTTCTTC. It is translated as CASSPLRQGAPNEQFF.

The rearrangement joins TRBV5-1 to TRBJ2-5; D gene ambiguous. Trimming left V 0 bases short and J 7 bases short, with 13 bases between. The CDR3 sequence is 14 residues long. CDR1 is SGHRS, CDR2 YFSETQ, per germline. The CDR3 DNA reads TGCGCCAGCAGCTTGGAGACTGCGCCGGGGACCCAGTACTTC. This sequence encodes CASSLETAPGTQYF.

This chain links TRBV10-2 with TRBJ2-3; D possibly corresponds to TRBD2 (5 bases). Germline V gene data show CDR1 as WSHSY and CDR2 as SAAADI. The V end was cut by 8 bases, the J end by 0 bases, with 12 bases between. There are 14 residues in the CDR3. The CDR3 region is CASRWSGSTDTQYF. CDR3 coding DNA: TGCGCCAGCCGTTGGAGCGGTAGCACAGATACGCAGTATTTT.

The rearrangement links TRBV29-1 to TRBJ2-3; TRBD2 aligns across 7 bases. CDR1 and CDR2 from the germline V gene are SQVTM and ANQGSEA. V lost 3 bases, J lost 3 bases, and 6 bases stayed unmatched. This CDR3 region has 14 residues. CDR3 protein: CSVDGLGETDTQYF. For the CDR3, the DNA is TGCAGCGTTGATGGACTAGGTGAGACAGATACGCAGTATTTT.

The gene calls are TRBV6-5 and TRBJ2-7; no clear D gene. The CDR3 is made up of 15 amino acids. The V end lost 2 bases, the J end lost 0 bases, and 11 bases lay between the germline ends. Germline V gene sequence: CDR1 MNHEY, CDR2 SVGAGI. The CDR3 loop reads CASSYVSSSSYEQYF. The CDR3 DNA reads as TGTGCCAGCAGTTACGTAAGTTCGAGCTCCTACGAGCAGTACTTC.

The V and J genes are TRBV7-9 and TRBJ2-1, with TRBD2 identical over 10 bases. V lost 3 bases to trimming and J lost 13 bases; unmatched junction nucleotides: 6. There are 13 residues in the CDR3. The germline V gene has CDR1 SEHNR and CDR2 FQNEAQ (reference sequence). CDR3 DNA: TGTGCCAGCAGCTTGAGCGGGGGGGCAGGACAGTTCTTC. It codes for CASSLSGGAGQFF.

The rearrangement joins TRBV5-6 to TRBJ2-1, with D possibly being TRBD1 (5 bases). The CDR3 is made up of 15 amino acids. From germline, CDR1 is SGHDT and CDR2 YYEEEE. V dropped 6 bases and J dropped 6 bases, with 19 bases sitting between them. CDR3 amino acids: CASTPSARASNEQFF. For the CDR3, the DNA is TGTGCCAGCACCCCTTCGGCCAGGGCATCCAATGAGCAGTTCTTC.

The V and J genes are TRBV11-2 and TRBJ2-1, with 7 bases identical to TRBD2. The germline gives CDR1 SGHAT, CDR2 FQNNGV. CDR3 length equals 14 residues. With 5 bases clipped from V and 11 bases from J, the junction kept 12 bases outside the gene matches. CDR3 region: CASSQWDYPKKQFF. As DNA, the CDR3 is TGTGCCAGCAGCCAATGGGACTATCCAAAAAAGCAGTTCTTC.

This rearrangement joins TRBV18 to TRBJ2-1, with D maybe TRBD2 (6 bases). The ends were cut back, 3 bases at V and 8 bases at J, with 14 bases in the middle. The V gene's germline CDR1 is KGHSH and CDR2 LQKENI. This CDR3 comprises 14 residues. DNA of the CDR3: TGTGCCAGCTCACCTTTGACCCAGCGGGATGAGCAGTTCTTC. It translates to CASSPLTQRDEQFF.

The chain carries TRBV6-4 and TRBJ2-1, with TRBD2 matching over 10 bases. This CDR3 comprises 16 residues. Germline V gives CDR1 MRHNA, CDR2 SNTAGT. J was trimmed by 2 bases and V by 6 bases; bases with no gene match: 7. The chain's CDR3 is CASSESGTSAYNEQFF. Written as DNA, the CDR3 is TGTGCCAGCAGCGAATCCGGGACTAGCGCCTACAATGAGCAGTTCTTC.

The chain carries TRBV5-1 and TRBJ2-5, with D perhaps matching TRBD1 (6 bases). V was trimmed by 0 bases and J by 5 bases, leaving 11 bases between them. The germline V gene encodes CDR1 SGHRS and CDR2 YFSETQ. This CDR3 contains 14 residues. This CDR3 reads CASSLGTATETQYF. CDR3 sequence (DNA): TGCGCCAGCAGCTTGGGGACAGCGACGGAGACCCAGTACTTC.

The chain couples TRBV19 to TRBJ2-7; 11 nucleotides agree with TRBD2. Losses at the gene ends were 3 bases for V and 1 base for J; bases not matched to a gene: 5. The CDR3 has 16 residues. Germline V gene data show CDR1 as LNHDA and CDR2 as SQIVND (reference sequence). The CDR3 bases are TGTGCCAGTAGTATGGGACTAGCGGCGGGATCCTACGAGCAGTACTTC. As protein: CASSMGLAAGSYEQYF.

The chain uses TRBV9 and TRBJ2-2; a weak D match, TRBD2 (6 bases). In germline, CDR1 is SGDLS, CDR2 YYNGEE. CDR3 length equals 15 residues. Trimming left V 0 bases short and J 3 bases short, with 9 bases between. CDR3 DNA sequence: TGTGCCAGCAGCGTAGTATCGGGAGACACCGGGGAGCTGTTTTTT. Translation: CASSVVSGDTGELFF.

This chain links TRBV12-5 with TRBJ2-7; 8 bases map to TRBD1. CDR1 is LGHNT and CDR2 is FRNRAP in the germline V gene. V was clipped by 6 bases and J by 7 bases; unmatched bases: 11. This CDR3 has 14 residues. The CDR3 reads CASGIGQGGREQYF. The DNA for the CDR3 is TGTGCTAGTGGCATCGGACAGGGTGGAAGGGAGCAGTACTTC.